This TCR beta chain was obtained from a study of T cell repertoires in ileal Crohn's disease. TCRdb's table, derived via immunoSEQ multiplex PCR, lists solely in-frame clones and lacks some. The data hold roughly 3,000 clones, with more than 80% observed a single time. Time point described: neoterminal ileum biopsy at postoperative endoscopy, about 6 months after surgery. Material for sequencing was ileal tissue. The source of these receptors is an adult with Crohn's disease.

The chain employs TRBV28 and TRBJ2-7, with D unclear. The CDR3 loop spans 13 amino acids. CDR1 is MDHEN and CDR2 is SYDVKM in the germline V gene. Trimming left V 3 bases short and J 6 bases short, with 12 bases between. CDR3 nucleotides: TGTGCCAGCAGTTTGCGTCCGGAGAGCGAGCAGTACTTC. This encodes CASSLRPESEQYF.